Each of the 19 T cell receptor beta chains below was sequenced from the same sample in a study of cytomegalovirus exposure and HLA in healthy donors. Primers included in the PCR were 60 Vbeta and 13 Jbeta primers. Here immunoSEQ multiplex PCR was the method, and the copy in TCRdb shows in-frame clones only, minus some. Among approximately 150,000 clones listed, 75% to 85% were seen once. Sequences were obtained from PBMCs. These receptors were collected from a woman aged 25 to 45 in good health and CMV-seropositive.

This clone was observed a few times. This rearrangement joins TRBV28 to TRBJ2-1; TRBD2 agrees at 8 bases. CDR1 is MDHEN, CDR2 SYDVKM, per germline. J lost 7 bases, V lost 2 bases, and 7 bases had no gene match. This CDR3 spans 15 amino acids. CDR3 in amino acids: CASSLTGGPWNEQFF. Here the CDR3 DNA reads TGTGCCAGCAGTTTAACGGGAGGGCCGTGGAATGAGCAGTTCTTC.

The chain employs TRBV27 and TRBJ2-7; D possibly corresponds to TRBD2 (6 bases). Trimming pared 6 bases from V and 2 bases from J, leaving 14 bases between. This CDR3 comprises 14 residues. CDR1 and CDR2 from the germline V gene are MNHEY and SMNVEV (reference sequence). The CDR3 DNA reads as TGTGCCAGCAGCCCTTGGGGCGGGACCTACGAGCAGTACTTC. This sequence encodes CASSPWGGTYEQYF.

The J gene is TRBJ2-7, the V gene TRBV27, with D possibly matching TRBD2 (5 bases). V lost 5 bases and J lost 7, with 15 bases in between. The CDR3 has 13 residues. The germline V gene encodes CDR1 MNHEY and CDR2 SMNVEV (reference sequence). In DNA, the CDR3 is TGTGCCAGCAGTAAAACCGGGCCGGGGGAGCAGTACTTC. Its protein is CASSKTGPGEQYF.

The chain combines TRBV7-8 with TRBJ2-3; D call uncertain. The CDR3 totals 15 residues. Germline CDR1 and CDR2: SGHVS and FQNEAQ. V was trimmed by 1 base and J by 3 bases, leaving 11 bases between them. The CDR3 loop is CASSLVAAATDTQYF. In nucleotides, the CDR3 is TGTGCCAGCAGCTTAGTTGCCGCGGCAACAGATACGCAGTATTTT.

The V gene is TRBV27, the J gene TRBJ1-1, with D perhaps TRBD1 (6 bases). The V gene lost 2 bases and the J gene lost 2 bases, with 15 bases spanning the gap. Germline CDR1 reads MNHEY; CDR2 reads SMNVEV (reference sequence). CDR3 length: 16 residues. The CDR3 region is CASSLSGQRENTEAFF. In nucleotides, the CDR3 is TGTGCCAGCAGTTTAAGTGGACAGCGAGAAAACACTGAAGCTTTCTTT.

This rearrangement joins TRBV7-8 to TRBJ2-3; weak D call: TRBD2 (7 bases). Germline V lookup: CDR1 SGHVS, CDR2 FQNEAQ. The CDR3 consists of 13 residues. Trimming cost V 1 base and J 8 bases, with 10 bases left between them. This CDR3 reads CASSLEGGGTQYF. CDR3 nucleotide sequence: TGTGCCAGCAGCTTAGAGGGAGGGGGTACGCAGTATTTT.

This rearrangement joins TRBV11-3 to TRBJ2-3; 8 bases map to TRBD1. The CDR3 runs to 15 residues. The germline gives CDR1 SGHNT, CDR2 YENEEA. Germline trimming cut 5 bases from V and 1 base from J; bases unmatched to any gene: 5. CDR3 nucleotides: TGTGCCAGCAGCCTCGACAGGGGAGGCACAGATACGCAGTATTTT. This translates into CASSLDRGGTDTQYF.

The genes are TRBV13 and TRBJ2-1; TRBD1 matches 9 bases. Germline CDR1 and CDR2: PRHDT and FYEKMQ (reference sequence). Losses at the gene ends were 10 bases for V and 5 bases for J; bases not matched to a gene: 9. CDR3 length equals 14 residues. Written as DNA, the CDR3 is TGTGCCACCTCCGGGACAGGGATCCACAATGAGCAGTTCTTC. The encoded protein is CATSGTGIHNEQFF.

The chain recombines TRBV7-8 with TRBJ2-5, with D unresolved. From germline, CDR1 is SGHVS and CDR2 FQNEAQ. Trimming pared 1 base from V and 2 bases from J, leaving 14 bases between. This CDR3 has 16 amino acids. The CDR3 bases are TGTGCCAGCAGCTTAGGACCAGCGTATACTCAAGAGACCCAGTACTTC. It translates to CASSLGPAYTQETQYF.

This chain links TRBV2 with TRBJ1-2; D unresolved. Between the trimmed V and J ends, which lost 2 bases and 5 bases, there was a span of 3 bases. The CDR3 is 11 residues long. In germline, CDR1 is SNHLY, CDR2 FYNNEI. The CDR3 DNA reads TGTGCCAGCAGTGAACTGTATGGCTACACCTTC. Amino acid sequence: CASSELYGYTF.

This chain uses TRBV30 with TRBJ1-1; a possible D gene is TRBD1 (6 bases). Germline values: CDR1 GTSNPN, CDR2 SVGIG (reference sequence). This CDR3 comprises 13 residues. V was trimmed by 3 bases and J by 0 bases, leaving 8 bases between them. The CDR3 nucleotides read TGTGCCTGGAGGGGACATATGAACACTGAAGCTTTCTTT. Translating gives CAWRGHMNTEAFF.

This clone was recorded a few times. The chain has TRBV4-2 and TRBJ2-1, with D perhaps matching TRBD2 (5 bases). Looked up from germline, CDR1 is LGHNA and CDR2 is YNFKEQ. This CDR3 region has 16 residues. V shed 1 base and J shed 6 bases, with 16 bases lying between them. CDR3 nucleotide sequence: TGTGCCAGCAGCCAAGCTGTAATGGGAGAAGGCAATGAGCAGTTCTTC. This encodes CASSQAVMGEGNEQFF.

The CDR3 bases are TGCGCCAGCAGCCCAAATTCCGGGACAGGGTTTGGAAACACCATATATTTT. Protein product: CASSPNSGTGFGNTIYF. V usage is TRBV4-3 and J usage is TRBJ1-3, with 9 bases fitting TRBD1. Germline V CDR1 and CDR2: LGHNA, YSLEER. The V segment lost 4 bases and the J segment 3 bases; nucleotides outside the gene matches: 10. The CDR3 loop spans 17 amino acids.

DNA for the CDR3: TGTGCCAGCAATACAGGGAAAGCTAACTATGGCTACACCTTC. Encoded protein: CASNTGKANYGYTF. The J gene is TRBJ1-2, the V gene TRBV28; maybe TRBD1 (6 bases). The CDR3 covers 14 residues. Germline CDR1 reads MDHEN; CDR2 reads SYDVKM. Trimming removed 7 bases from V and 0 bases from J, with 12 bases in between.

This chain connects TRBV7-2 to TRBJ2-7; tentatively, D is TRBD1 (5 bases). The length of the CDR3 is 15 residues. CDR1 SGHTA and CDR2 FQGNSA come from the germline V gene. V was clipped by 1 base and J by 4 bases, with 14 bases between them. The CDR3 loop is CASSLVSGSTYEQYF. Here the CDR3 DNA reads TGTGCCAGCAGCTTAGTATCAGGGTCTACTTACGAGCAGTACTTC.

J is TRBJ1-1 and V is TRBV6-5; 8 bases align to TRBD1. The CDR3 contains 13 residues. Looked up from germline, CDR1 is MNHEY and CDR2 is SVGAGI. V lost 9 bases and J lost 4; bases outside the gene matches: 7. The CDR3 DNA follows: TGTGCCAGTGACAGGGGTAGTGGCACTGAAGCTTTCTTT. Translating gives CASDRGSGTEAFF.

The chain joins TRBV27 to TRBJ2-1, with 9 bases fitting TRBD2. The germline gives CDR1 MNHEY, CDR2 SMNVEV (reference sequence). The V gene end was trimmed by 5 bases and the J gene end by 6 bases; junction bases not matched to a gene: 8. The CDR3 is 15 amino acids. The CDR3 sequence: CASSILAGAGNEQFF. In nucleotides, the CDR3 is TGTGCCAGCAGTATACTAGCGGGCGCGGGCAATGAGCAGTTCTTC.

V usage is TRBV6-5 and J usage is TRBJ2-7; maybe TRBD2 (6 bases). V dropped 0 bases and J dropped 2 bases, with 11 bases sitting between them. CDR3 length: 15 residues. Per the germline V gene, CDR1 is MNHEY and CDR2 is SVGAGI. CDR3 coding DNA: TGTGCCAGCAGTTACTCCCGGGGCGGGACCTACGAGCAGTACTTC. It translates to CASSYSRGGTYEQYF.

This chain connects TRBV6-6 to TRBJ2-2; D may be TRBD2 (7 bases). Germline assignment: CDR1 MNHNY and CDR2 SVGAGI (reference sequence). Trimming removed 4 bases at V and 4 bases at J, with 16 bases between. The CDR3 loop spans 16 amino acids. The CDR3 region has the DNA TGTGCCAGCAGTTCCCCTGGGGGGGGCCGCACCGGGGAGCTGTTTTTT. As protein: CASSSPGGGRTGELFF.